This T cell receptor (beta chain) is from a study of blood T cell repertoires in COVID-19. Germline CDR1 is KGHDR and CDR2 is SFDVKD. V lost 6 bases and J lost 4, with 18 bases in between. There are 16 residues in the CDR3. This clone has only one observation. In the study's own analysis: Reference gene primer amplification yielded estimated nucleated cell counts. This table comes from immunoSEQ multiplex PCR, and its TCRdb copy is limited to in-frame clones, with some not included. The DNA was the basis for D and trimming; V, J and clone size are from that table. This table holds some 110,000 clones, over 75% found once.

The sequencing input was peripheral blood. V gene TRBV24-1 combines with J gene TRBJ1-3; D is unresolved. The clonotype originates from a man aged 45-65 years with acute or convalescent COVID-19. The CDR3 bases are TGTGCCACCAGTTGGGCGGCACCCTCGGGGGGAAACACCATATATTTT. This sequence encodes CATSWAAPSGGNTIYF.